The subject of this entry is one TCR beta chain. Its antigen is undetermined. The source of the sample is a study of cytomegalovirus exposure and HLA in healthy donors. Study-wide results and limits: The listing of 150 to 200 TCR beta chains classed them as cytomegalovirus-associated. There were a few CMV-associated chains whose specificity for CMV antigens was confirmed in vitro. Upon later analysis, TCR association rates were observed to vary by HLA locus, being highest for DRB1 and lowest for HLA-C.

The PCR contained 60 Vbeta and 13 Jbeta primers. Sequencing was performed with immunoSEQ multiplex PCR; in TCRdb, only in-frame clones are kept and a portion is missing. The sample holds some 140,000 clones, around 80% seen once. Source material: PBMCs. This clonotype was sampled from a male donor in good health and CMV-seropositive.

The chain's CDR3 is CASRSYGGGNTIYF. The CDR3 DNA sequence: TGTGCCAGCAGGTCGTACGGGGGAGGAAACACCATATATTTT. This sequence joins TRBV9 and TRBJ1-3; the D gene is possibly TRBD1 (5 bases). The CDR3 has 14 amino acids. Germline CDR1 is SGDLS and CDR2 is YYNGEE. The V end was cut by 5 bases, the J end by 4 bases, with 13 bases between.